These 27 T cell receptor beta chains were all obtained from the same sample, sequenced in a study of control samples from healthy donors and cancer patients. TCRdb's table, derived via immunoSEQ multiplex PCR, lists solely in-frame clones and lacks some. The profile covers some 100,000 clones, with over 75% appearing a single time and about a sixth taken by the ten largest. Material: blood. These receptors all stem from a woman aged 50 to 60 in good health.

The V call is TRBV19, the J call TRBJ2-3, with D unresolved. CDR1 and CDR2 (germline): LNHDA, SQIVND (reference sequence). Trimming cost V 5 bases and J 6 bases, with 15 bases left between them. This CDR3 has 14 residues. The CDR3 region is CASSLVGSQDTQYF. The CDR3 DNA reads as TGTGCCAGTAGTCTGGTGGGCTCGCAGGATACGCAGTATTTT. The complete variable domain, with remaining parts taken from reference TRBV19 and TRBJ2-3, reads DGGITQSPKYLFRKEGQNVTLSCEQNLNHDAMYWYRQDPGQGLRLIYYSQIVNDFQKGDIAEGYSVSREKKESFPLTVTSAQKNPTAFYLCASSLVGSQDTQYFGPGTRLTVL.

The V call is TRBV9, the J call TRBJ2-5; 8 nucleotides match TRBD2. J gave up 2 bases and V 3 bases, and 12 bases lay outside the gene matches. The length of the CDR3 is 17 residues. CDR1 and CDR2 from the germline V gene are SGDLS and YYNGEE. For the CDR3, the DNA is TGTGCCAGCAGCGGAGGGCCCCTCGCGGGAGGACAAGAGACCCAGTACTTC. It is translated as CASSGGPLAGGQETQYF.

CDR3 sequence (DNA): TGTGCCAGCAGACCTGACAGGTTGGGGAACACTGAAGCTTTCTTT. Translating gives CASRPDRLGNTEAFF. The V call is TRBV6-2 or TRBV6-3, the J call TRBJ1-1; D perhaps matches TRBD1 (6 bases). Per germline, CDR1 MNHEY and CDR2 SVGEGT. Trimming took off 6 bases at V and 1 base at J, with 15 bases between the two ends. The CDR3 extends over 15 amino acids.

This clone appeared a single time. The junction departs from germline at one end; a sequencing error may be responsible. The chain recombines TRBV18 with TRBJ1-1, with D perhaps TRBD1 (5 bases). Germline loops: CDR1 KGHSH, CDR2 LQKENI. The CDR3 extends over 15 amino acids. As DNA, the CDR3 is TGTGCCAACTCACCATTCGGCGGGGGGAACACTGAAGCTTTCTTT. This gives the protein CANSPFGGGNTEAFF.

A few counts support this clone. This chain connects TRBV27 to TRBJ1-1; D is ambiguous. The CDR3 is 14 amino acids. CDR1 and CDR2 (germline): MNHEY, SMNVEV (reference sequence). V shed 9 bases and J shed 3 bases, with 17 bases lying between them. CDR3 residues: CASNRRVDDTEAFF. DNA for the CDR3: TGTGCCAGTAACAGAAGGGTGGATGACACTGAAGCTTTCTTT.

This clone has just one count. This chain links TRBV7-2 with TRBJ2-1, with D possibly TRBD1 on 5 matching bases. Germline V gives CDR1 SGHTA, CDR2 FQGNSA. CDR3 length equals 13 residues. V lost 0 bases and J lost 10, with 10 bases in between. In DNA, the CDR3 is TGTGCCAGCAGCTTAGCGGGGCTCGGAGAGCAGTTCTTC. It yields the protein CASSLAGLGEQFF. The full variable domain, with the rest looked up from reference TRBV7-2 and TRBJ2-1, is GAGVSQSPSNKVTEKGKDVELRCDPISGHTALYWYRQSLGQGLEFLIYFQGNSAPDKSGLPSDRFSAERTGGSVSTLTIQRTQQEDSAVYLCASSLAGLGEQFFGPGTRLTVL.

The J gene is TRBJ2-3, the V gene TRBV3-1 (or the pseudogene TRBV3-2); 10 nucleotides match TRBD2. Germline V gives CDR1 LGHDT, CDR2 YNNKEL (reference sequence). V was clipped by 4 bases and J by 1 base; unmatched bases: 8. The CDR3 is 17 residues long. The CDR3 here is CASSRLTTSGGTDTQYF. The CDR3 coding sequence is TGTGCCAGCAGCCGCCTAACTACTAGCGGGGGCACAGATACGCAGTATTTT.

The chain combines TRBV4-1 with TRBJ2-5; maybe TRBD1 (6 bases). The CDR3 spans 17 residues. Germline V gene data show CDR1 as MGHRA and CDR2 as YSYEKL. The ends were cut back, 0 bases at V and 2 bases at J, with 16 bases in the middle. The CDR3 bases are TGCGCCAGCAGCCAAGAGCCAGGGGTAGGCCTACAAGAGACCCAGTACTTC. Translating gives CASSQEPGVGLQETQYF.

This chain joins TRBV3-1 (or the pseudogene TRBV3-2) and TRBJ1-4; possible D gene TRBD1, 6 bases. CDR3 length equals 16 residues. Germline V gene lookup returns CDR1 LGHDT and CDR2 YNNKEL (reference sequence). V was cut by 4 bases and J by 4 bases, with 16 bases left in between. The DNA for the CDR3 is TGTGCCAGCAGCCCAATGGCTCGAGGGGGTAATGAAAAACTGTTTTTT. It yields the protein CASSPMARGGNEKLFF.

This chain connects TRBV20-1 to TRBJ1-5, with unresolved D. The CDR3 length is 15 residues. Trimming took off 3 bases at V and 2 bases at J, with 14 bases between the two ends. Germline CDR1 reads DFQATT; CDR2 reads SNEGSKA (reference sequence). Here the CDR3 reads CSASRRGGGNQPQHF. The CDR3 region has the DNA TGCAGTGCTAGTAGGCGGGGAGGAGGCAATCAGCCCCAGCATTTT.

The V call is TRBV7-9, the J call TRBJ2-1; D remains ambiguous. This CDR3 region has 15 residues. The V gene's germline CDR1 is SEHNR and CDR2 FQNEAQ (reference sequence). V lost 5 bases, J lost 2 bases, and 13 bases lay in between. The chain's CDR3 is CASSPPLQAYNEQFF. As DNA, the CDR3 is TGTGCCAGCAGCCCCCCCCTCCAGGCCTACAATGAGCAGTTCTTC.

The CDR3 protein is CASGGGGYEQYV. The CDR3 DNA follows: TGTGCCAGCGGGGGCGGGGGTTACGAGCAGTACGTC. This chain links TRBV6-5 with TRBJ2-7; the D gene is possibly TRBD2 (7 bases). This CDR3 is 12 amino acids long. The germline CDR1 and CDR2 sequences are MNHEY and SVGAGI. V lost 8 bases to trimming and J lost 4 bases, with 12 bases between them.

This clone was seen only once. The CDR3 loop is CASSFTGLNRNSPLHF. The CDR3 nucleotides read TGTGCCAGCAGCTTTACAGGGCTAAATAGAAATTCACCCCTCCACTTT. The chain uses TRBV5-6 and TRBJ1-6, with D possibly TRBD1 on 6 matching bases. Trimming took off 2 bases at V and 7 bases at J, with 16 bases between the two ends. The CDR3 is 16 residues long. The germline CDR1 and CDR2 sequences are SGHDT and YYEEEE.

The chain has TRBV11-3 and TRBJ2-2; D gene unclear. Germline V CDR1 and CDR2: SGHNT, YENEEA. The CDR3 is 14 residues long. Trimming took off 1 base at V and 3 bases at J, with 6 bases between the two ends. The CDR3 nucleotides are TGTGCCAGCAGCTTAGTATCGCACACCGGGGAGCTGTTTTTT. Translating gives CASSLVSHTGELFF.

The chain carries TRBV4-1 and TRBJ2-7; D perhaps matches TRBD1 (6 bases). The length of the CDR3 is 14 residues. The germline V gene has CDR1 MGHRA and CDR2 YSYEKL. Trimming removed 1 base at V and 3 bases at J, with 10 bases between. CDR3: CASSQAGQIYEQYF. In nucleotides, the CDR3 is TGCGCCAGCAGCCAAGCTGGACAGATCTACGAGCAGTACTTC.

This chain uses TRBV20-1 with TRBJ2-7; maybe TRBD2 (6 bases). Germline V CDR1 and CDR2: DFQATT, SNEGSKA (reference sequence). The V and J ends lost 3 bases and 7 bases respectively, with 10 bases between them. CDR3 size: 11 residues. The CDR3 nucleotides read TGCAGTGCTAGGGAGGAGGGAGAGCAGTACTTC. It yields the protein CSAREEGEQYF.

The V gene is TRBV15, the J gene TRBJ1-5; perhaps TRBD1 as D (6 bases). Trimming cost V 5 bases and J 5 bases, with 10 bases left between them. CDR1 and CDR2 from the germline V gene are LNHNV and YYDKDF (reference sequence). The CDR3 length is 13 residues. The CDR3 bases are TGTGCCACCAGCCCTGGACAGTATCAGCCCCAGCATTTT. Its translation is CATSPGQYQPQHF.

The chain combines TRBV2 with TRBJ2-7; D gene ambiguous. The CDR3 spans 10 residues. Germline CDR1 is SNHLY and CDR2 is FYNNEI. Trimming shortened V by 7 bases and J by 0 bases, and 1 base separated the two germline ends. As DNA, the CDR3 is TGTGCCAGCAACTCCTACGAGCAGTACTTC. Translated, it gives CASNSYEQYF.

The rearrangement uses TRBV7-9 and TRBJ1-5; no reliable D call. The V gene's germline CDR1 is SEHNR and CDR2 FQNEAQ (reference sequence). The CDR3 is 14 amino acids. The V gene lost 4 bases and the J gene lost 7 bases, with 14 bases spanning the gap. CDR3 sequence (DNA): TGTGCCAGCAGCTCGTTCCGGGAAGTCCAGCCCCAGCATTTT. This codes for CASSSFREVQPQHF.

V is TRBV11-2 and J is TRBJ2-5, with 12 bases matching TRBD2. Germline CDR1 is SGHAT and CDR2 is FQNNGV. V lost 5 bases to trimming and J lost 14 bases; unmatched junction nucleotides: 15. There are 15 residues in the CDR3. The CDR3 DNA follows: TGTGCCAGCAGCCCCCGGGTGGCTAGCGGGAGGGCTAGATACTTC. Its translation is CASSPRVASGRARYF. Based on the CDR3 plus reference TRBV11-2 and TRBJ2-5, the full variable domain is EAGVAQSPRYKIIEKRQSVAFWCNPISGHATLYWYQQILGQGPKLLIQFQNNGVVDDSQLPKDRFSAERLKGVDSTLKIQPAKLEDSAVYLCASSPRVASGRARYFGPGTRLLVL.

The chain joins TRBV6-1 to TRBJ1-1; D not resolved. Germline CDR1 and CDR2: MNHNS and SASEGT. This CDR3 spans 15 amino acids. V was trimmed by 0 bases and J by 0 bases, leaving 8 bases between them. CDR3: CASSEAGLMNTEAFF. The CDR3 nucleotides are TGTGCCAGCAGTGAAGCGGGTCTGATGAACACTGAAGCTTTCTTT.

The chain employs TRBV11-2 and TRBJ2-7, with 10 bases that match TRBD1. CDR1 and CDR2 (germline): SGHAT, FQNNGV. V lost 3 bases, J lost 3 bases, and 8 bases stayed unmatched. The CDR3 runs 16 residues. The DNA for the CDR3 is TGTGCCAGCAGCTTCGCGGTTGGACAGGGGGGCTACGAGCAGTACGTC. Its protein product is CASSFAVGQGGYEQYV.

The DNA for the CDR3 is TGCGCCAGCAGCTTCTACGGAAACGAAAACATTCAGTACTTC. Protein product: CASSFYGNENIQYF. The chain carries TRBV5-1 and TRBJ2-4; D unresolved. The germline V and J ends were trimmed by 2 bases and 5 bases, with 11 bases remaining between them. The CDR3 length is 14 residues. Germline CDR1 is SGHRS and CDR2 is YFSETQ.

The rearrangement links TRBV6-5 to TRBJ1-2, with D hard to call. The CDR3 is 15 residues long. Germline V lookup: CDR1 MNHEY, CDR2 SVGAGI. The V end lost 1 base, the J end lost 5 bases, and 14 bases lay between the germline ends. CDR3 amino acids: CASSYLTTGEYGYTF. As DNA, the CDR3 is TGTGCCAGCAGTTACTTGACTACCGGTGAATATGGCTACACCTTC.

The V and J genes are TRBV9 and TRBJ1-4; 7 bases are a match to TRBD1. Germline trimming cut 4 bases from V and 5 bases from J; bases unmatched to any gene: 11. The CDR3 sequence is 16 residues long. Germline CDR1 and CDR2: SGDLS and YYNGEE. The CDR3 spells CASSLGGGQYNEKLFF. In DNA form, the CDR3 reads TGTGCCAGCAGCCTTGGTGGGGGACAGTACAATGAAAAACTGTTTTTT.

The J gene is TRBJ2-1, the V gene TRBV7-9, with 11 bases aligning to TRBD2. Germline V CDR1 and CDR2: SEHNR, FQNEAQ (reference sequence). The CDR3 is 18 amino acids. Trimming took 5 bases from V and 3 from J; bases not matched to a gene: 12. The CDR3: CASSNKARLAGIYNEQFF. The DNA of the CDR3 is TGTGCCAGCAGCAACAAAGCCCGACTAGCGGGGATCTACAATGAGCAGTTCTTC. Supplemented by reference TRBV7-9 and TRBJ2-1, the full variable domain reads DTGVSQNPRHKITKRGQNVTFRCDPISEHNRLYWYRQTLGQGPEFLTYFQNEAQLEKSRLLSDRFSAERPKGSFSTLEIQRTEQGDSAMYLCASSNKARLAGIYNEQFFGPGTRLTVL.

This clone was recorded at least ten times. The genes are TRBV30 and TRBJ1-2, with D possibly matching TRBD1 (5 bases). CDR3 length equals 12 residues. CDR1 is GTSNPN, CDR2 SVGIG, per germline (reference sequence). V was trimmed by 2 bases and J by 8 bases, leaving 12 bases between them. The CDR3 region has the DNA TGTGCCTGGAGTCCGGGACTACAAGGCTACACCTTC. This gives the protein CAWSPGLQGYTF.